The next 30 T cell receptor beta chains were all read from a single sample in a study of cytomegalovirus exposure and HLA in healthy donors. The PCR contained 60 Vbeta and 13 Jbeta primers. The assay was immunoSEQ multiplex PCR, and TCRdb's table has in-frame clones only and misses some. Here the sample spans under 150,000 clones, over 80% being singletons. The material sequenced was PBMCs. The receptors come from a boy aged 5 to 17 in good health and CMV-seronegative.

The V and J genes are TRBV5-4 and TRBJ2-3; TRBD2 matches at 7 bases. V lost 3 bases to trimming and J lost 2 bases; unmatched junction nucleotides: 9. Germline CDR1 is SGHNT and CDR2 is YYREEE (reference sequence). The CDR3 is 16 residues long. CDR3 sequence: CASSSSPLADTDTQYF. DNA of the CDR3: TGTGCCAGCAGCTCCTCCCCCCTAGCGGACACAGATACGCAGTATTTT. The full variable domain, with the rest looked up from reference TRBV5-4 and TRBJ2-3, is ETGVTQSPTHLIKTRGQQVTLRCSSQSGHNTVSWYQQALGQGPQFIFQYYREEENGRGNFPPRFSGLQFPNYSSELNVNALELDDSALYLCASSSSPLADTDTQYFGPGTRLTVL.

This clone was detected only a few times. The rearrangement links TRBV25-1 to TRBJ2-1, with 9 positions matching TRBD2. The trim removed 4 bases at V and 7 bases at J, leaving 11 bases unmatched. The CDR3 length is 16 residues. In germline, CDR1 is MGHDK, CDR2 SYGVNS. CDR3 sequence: CASSAARASGANEQFF. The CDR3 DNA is TGTGCCAGCAGTGCCGCCCGGGCTAGCGGGGCTAATGAGCAGTTCTTC.

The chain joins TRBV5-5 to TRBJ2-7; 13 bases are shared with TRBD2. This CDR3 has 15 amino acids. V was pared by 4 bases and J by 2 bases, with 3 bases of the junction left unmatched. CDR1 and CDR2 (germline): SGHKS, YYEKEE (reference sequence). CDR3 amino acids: CASSTTSGRAYEQYF. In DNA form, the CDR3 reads TGTGCCAGCAGCACAACTAGCGGGAGGGCCTACGAGCAGTACTTC.

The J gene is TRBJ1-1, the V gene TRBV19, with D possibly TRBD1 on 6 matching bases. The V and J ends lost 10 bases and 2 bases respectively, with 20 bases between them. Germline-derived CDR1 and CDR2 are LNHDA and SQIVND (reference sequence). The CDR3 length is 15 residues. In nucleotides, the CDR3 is TGTGCCACCACTTCAGGGGCTGAGATTAACACTGAAGCTTTCTTT. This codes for CATTSGAEINTEAFF.

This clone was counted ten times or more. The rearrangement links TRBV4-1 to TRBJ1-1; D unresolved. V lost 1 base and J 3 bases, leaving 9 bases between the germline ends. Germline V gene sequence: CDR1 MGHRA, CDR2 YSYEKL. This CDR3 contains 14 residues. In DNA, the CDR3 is TGCGCCAGCAGCCAAGGTCCAGTGGACACTGAAGCTTTCTTT. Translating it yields CASSQGPVDTEAFF.

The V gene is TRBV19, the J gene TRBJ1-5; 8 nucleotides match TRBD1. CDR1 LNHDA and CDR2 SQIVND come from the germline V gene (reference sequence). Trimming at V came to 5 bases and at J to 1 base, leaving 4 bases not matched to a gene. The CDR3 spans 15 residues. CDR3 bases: TGTGCCAGTAGTGTCCAGGGGGCGAGCAATCAGCCCCAGCATTTT. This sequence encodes CASSVQGASNQPQHF.

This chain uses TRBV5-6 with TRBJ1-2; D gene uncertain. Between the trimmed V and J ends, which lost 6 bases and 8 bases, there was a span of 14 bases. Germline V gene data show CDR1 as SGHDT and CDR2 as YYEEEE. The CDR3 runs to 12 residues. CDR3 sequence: CASTLTGNGYTF. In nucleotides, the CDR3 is TGTGCCAGCACCCTAACGGGGAACGGCTACACCTTC.

The CDR3 sequence is CATGMDRDTDTQYF. CDR3 bases: TGTGCCACCGGGATGGACAGGGACACAGATACGCAGTATTTT. The chain uses TRBV18 and TRBJ2-3, with 8 bases aligning to TRBD1. Losses at the gene ends were 10 bases for V and 2 bases for J; bases not matched to a gene: 8. From germline, CDR1 is KGHSH and CDR2 LQKENI. The length of the CDR3 is 14 residues.

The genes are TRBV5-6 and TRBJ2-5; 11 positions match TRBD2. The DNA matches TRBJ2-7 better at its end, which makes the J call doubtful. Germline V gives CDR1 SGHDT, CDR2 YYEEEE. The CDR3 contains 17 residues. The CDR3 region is CASSSRLAGLRGYEQYF. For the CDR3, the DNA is TGTGCCAGCAGCTCTCGACTAGCGGGGCTCCGGGGCTACGAGCAGTACTTC.

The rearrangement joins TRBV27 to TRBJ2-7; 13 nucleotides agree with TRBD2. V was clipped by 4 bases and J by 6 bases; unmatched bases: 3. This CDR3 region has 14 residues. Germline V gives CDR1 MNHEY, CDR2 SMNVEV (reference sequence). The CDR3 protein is CASSWTSGSGEQYF. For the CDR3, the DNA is TGTGCCAGCAGTTGGACTAGCGGGAGCGGCGAGCAGTACTTC.

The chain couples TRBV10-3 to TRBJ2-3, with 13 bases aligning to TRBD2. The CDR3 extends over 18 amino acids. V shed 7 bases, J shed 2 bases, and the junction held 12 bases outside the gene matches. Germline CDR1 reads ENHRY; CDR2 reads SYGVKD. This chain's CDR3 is CAIKPGLAGSGATDTQYF. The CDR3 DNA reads TGTGCCATCAAACCGGGACTAGCGGGATCCGGGGCCACAGATACGCAGTATTTT.

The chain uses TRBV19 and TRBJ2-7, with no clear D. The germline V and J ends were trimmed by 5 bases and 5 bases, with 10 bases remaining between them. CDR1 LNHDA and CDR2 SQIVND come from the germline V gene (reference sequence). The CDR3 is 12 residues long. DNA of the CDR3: TGTGCCAGTAGTCCCAGACTGGACGAGCAGTACTTC. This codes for CASSPRLDEQYF.

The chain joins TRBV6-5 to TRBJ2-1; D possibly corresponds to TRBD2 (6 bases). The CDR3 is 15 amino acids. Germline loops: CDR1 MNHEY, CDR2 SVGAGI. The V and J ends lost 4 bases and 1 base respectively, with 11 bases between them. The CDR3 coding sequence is TGTGCCAGCAGTTTCGTGGAGGGGTCCTACAATGAGCAGTTCTTC. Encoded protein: CASSFVEGSYNEQFF.

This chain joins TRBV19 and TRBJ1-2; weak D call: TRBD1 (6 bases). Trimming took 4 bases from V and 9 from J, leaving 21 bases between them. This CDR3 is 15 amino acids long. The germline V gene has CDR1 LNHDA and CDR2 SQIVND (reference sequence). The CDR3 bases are TGTGCCAGTAGTACCACAAGGACAGTGCGAGAGAGCTACACCTTC. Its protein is CASSTTRTVRESYTF.

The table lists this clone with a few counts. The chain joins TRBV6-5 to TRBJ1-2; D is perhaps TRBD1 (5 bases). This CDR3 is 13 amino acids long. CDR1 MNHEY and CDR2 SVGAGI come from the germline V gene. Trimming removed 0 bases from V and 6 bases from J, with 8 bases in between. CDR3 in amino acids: CASSYSQGDGYTF. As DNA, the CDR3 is TGTGCCAGCAGTTACTCGCAGGGCGATGGCTACACCTTC.

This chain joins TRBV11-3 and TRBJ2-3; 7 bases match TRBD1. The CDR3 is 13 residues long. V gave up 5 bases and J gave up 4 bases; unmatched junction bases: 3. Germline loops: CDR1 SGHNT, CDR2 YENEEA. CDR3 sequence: CASSPDRADTQYF. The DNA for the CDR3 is TGTGCCAGCAGCCCAGACAGGGCAGATACGCAGTATTTT.

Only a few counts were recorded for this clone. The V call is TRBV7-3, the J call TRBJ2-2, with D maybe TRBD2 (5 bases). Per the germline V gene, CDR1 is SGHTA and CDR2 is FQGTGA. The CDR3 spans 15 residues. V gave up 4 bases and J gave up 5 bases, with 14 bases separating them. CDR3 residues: CASSSGPPGTGELFF. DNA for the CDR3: TGTGCCAGCAGCTCCGGGCCCCCGGGGACCGGGGAGCTGTTTTTT. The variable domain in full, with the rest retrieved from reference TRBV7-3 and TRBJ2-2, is GAGVSQTPSNKVTEKGKYVELRCDPISGHTALYWYRQSLGQGPEFLIYFQGTGAADDSGLPNDRFFAVRPEGSVSTLKIQRTERGDSAVYLCASSSGPPGTGELFFGEGSRLTVL.

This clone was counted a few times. The CDR3: CASSEEEMNTEAFF. CDR3 DNA: TGTGCCAGCAGCGAGGAAGAAATGAACACTGAAGCTTTCTTT. V gene TRBV13 combines with J gene TRBJ1-1, with D hard to call. V lost 5 bases to trimming and J lost 0 bases, with 10 bases between them. Germline V CDR1 and CDR2: PRHDT, FYEKMQ (reference sequence). The CDR3 is 14 amino acids.

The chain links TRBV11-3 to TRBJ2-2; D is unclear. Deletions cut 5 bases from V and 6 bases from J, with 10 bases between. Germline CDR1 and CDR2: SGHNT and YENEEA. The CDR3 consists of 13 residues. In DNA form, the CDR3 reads TGTGCCAGCAGCCCTTTTTCGGCCGGGGAGCTGTTTTTT. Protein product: CASSPFSAGELFF.

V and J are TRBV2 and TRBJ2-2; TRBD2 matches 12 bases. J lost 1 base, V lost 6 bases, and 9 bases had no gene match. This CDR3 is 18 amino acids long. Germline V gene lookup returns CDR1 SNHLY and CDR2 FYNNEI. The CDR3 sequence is CASSAGTSGFLNTGELFF. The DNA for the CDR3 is TGTGCCAGCAGCGCCGGGACTAGCGGGTTCCTGAACACCGGGGAGCTGTTTTTT.

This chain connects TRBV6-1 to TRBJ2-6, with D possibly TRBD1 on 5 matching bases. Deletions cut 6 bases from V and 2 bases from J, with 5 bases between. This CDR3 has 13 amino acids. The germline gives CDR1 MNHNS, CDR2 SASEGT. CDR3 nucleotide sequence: TGTGCCAGCAGGGGGCCTGGGGCCAACGTCCTGACTTTC. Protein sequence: CASRGPGANVLTF.

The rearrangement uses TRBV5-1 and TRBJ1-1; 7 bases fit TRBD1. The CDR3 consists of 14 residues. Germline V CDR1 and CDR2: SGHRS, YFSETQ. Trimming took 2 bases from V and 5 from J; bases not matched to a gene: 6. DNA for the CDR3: TGCGCCAGCAGCTTCGCCCCAGGGGGAACTGAAGCTTTCTTT. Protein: CASSFAPGGTEAFF. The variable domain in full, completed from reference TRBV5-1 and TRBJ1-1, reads KAGVTQTPRYLIKTRGQQVTLSCSPISGHRSVSWYQQTPGQGLQFLFEYFSETQRNKGNFPGRFSGRQFSNSRSEMNVSTLELGDSALYLCASSFAPGGTEAFFGQGTRLTVV.

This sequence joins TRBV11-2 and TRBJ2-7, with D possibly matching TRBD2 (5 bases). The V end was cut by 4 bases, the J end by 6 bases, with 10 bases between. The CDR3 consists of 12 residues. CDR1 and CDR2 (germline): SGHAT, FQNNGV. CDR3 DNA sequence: TGTGCCAGCAGCTCTGGACTCCGCGAGCAGTACTTC. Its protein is CASSSGLREQYF.

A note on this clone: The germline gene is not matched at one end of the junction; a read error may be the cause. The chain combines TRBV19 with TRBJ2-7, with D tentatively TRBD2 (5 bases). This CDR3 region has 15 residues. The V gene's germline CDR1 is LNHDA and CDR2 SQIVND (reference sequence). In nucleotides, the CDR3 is TGTGCCAGTAGTGCCGACCACCCCGGAGGTGGAAGCCGCCACTTC. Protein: CASSADHPGGGSRHF.

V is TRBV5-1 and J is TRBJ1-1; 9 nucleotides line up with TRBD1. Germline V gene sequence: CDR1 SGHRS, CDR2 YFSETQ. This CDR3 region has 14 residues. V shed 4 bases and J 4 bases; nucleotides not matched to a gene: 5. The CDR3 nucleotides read TGCGCCAGCAGCCCTAGACAGGGGGTCACTGAAGCTTTCTTT. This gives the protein CASSPRQGVTEAFF.

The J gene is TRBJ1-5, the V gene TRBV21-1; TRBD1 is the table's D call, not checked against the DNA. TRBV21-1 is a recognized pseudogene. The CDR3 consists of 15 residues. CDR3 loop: CASNSGFIGNQPQHF. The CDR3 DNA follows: TGTGCCAGCAATTCAGGGTTCATCGGCAATCAGCCCCAGCATTTT.

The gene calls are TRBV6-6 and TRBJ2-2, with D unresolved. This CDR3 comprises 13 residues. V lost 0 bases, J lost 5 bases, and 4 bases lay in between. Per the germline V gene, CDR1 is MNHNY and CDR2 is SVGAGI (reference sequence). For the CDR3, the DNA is TGTGCCAGCAGTTACTCACAAACCGGGGAGCTGTTTTTT. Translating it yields CASSYSQTGELFF.

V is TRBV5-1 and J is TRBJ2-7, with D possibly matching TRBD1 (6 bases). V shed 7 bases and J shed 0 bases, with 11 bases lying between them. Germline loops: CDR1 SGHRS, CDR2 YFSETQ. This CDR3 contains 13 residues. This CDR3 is CASRTDPSYEQYF. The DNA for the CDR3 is TGCGCCAGCCGGACAGATCCCTCCTACGAGCAGTACTTC. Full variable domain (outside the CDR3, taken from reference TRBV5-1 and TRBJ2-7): KAGVTQTPRYLIKTRGQQVTLSCSPISGHRSVSWYQQTPGQGLQFLFEYFSETQRNKGNFPGRFSGRQFSNSRSEMNVSTLELGDSALYLCASRTDPSYEQYFGPGTRLTVT.

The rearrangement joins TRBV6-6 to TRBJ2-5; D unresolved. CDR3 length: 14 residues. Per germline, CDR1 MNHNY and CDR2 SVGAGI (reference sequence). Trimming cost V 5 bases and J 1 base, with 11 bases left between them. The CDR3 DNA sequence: TGTGCCAGCAGTGACCCTAGAACCCAAGAGACCCAGTACTTC. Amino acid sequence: CASSDPRTQETQYF.

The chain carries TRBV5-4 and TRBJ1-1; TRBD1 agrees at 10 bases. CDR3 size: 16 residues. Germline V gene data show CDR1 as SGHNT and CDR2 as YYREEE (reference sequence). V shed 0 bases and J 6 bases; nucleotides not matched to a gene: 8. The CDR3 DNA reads TGTGCCAGCAGCTTGGGGACAGGGGGGCCCCCCGCTGAAGCTTTCTTT. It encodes CASSLGTGGPPAEAFF. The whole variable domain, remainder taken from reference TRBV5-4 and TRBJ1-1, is ETGVTQSPTHLIKTRGQQVTLRCSSQSGHNTVSWYQQALGQGPQFIFQYYREEENGRGNFPPRFSGLQFPNYSSELNVNALELDDSALYLCASSLGTGGPPAEAFFGQGTRLTVV.